These 24 T cell receptor beta chains were sequenced from one sample in a study of cytomegalovirus exposure and HLA in healthy donors. Method: immunoSEQ multiplex PCR; TCRdb's copy keeps in-frame clones and lacks some. The table has 50,000 or so clones, about 95% seen once. The material sequenced was PBMCs. These receptors came from a man younger than 30 in good health and CMV-seronegative.

This chain joins TRBV27 and TRBJ1-2, with D possibly matching TRBD1 (6 bases). The germline V gene encodes CDR1 MNHEY and CDR2 SMNVEV (reference sequence). V lost 6 bases and J lost 5, with 10 bases in between. The CDR3 totals 12 residues. CDR3 loop: CASRDTGYGYTF. The CDR3 DNA is TGTGCCAGCAGAGACACAGGGTATGGCTACACCTTC.

The gene calls are TRBV10-3 and TRBJ1-1; no clear D gene. The CDR3 has 14 residues. Trimming shortened V by 3 bases and J by 0 bases, and 8 bases separated the two germline ends. Looked up from germline, CDR1 is ENHRY and CDR2 is SYGVKD. DNA for the CDR3: TGTGCCATCAGTGAATGGGAGGTGAACACTGAAGCTTTCTTT. Translation gives CAISEWEVNTEAFF.

The chain links TRBV28 to TRBJ1-2; 8 bases match TRBD1. The CDR3 totals 16 residues. V lost 7 bases and J lost 3; bases outside the gene matches: 13. The germline V gene encodes CDR1 MDHEN and CDR2 SYDVKM. This CDR3 is CASTALTGDTYYGYTF. Written as DNA, the CDR3 is TGTGCCAGCACCGCGCTGACAGGGGACACGTACTATGGCTACACCTTC.

The V and J genes are TRBV6-4 and TRBJ1-1; D unresolved. Germline CDR1 MRHNA, CDR2 SNTAGT. There are 13 residues in the CDR3. Trimming cost V 5 bases and J 2 bases, with 9 bases left between them. The CDR3 protein is CASSSGANTEAFF. As DNA, the CDR3 is TGTGCCAGCAGTTCGGGAGCCAACACTGAAGCTTTCTTT.

V gene TRBV6-1 combines with J gene TRBJ1-1; D may be TRBD1 (6 bases). In germline, CDR1 is MNHNS, CDR2 SASEGT. V was cut by 1 base and J by 1 base, with 7 bases left in between. The CDR3 extends over 14 amino acids. CDR3 DNA sequence: TGTGCCAGCAGTGAAGGGACAGCGAACACTGAAGCTTTCTTT. It specifies CASSEGTANTEAFF.

V gene TRBV30 combines with J gene TRBJ1-1; no clear D gene. V was shortened by 0 bases and J by 2 bases, with 7 bases between the two germline ends. This CDR3 contains 13 residues. Germline V lookup: CDR1 GTSNPN, CDR2 SVGIG (reference sequence). The DNA for the CDR3 is TGTGCCTGGAGTGTACTAGGTAACACTGAAGCTTTCTTT. Translated: CAWSVLGNTEAFF.

The rearrangement links TRBV30 to TRBJ2-7, with D tentatively TRBD2 (5 bases). Germline V gene data show CDR1 as GTSNPN and CDR2 as SVGIG (reference sequence). CDR3 length: 13 residues. Trimming shortened V by 3 bases and J by 2 bases, and 11 bases separated the two germline ends. The CDR3 sequence is CAWRRARAYEQYF. CDR3 DNA sequence: TGTGCCTGGAGACGAGCGAGGGCCTACGAGCAGTACTTC.

This chain joins TRBV5-3 and TRBJ2-3, with 8 bases fitting TRBD2. TRBV5-3 is placed among ORFs of uncertain function. This CDR3 has 17 amino acids. V shed 0 bases and J 0 bases; nucleotides not matched to a gene: 6. Written as DNA, the CDR3 is TGTGCCAGAAGCTTGGTCTCTAGCGGGCGGAGCACAGATACGCAGTATTTT. It specifies CARSLVSSGRSTDTQYF.

This chain joins TRBV2 and TRBJ2-3; no firm D call. The CDR3 covers 13 residues. The V end was cut by 0 bases, the J end by 3 bases, with 4 bases between. Germline V gene sequence: CDR1 SNHLY, CDR2 FYNNEI. The CDR3 bases are TGTGCCAGCAGTGAAGCCTCTACAGATACGCAGTATTTT. Its translation is CASSEASTDTQYF.

The chain combines TRBV19 with TRBJ2-7; TRBD2 agrees at 8 bases. This CDR3 contains 13 residues. The junction had 8 bases not matched to a gene; V was cut back by 9 bases and J by 4 bases. CDR1 and CDR2 (germline): LNHDA, SQIVND (reference sequence). This chain's CDR3 is CASGGGFGYEQYF. For the CDR3, the DNA is TGTGCCAGCGGCGGGGGGTTCGGGTACGAGCAGTACTTC.

The chain employs TRBV7-9 and TRBJ2-5; a possible D gene is TRBD2 (5 bases). The CDR3 runs to 13 residues. Germline V gives CDR1 SEHNR, CDR2 FQNEAQ (reference sequence). The germline V and J ends were trimmed by 5 bases and 4 bases, with 11 bases remaining between them. The CDR3 is CASSPRAGETQYF. The DNA of the CDR3 is TGTGCCAGCAGCCCCCGGGCGGGAGAGACCCAGTACTTC.

The CDR3 here is CASSQEASGLTDTQYF. The CDR3, as DNA: TGCGCCAGCAGCCAAGAGGCTAGCGGGCTCACAGATACGCAGTATTTT. The chain joins TRBV4-3 to TRBJ2-3; 8 bases agree with TRBD2. Germline-derived CDR1 and CDR2 are LGHNA and YSLEER. The CDR3 is 16 amino acids. V dropped 0 bases and J dropped 2; count of bases not matched to a gene: 4.

The chain combines TRBV5-1 with TRBJ2-4; 8 bases are a match to TRBD1. The CDR3 spans 14 residues. CDR1 is SGHRS and CDR2 is YFSETQ in the germline V gene. Losses at the gene ends were 4 bases for V and 5 bases for J; bases not matched to a gene: 5. CDR3 bases: TGCGCCAGCAGCCCCGGACAGGGAGAAAACATTCAGTACTTC. This sequence encodes CASSPGQGENIQYF.

The V and J genes are TRBV10-1 and TRBJ2-5, with TRBD1 matching over 9 bases. CDR1 is WNHNN and CDR2 is SYGVQD in the germline V gene (reference sequence). This CDR3 is built from 16 residues. V gave up 0 bases and J gave up 1 base; unmatched junction bases: 3. CDR3 nucleotides: TGCGCCAGCAGTGAGTCGGGGACAGGGATCCAAGAGACCCAGTACTTC. Translated: CASSESGTGIQETQYF.

V is TRBV25-1 and J is TRBJ2-7, with D tentatively TRBD1 (6 bases). CDR1 and CDR2 from the germline V gene are MGHDK and SYGVNS. This CDR3 contains 15 residues. V lost 1 base and J lost 5, with 15 bases in between. CDR3: CASSESGTISHEQYF. As DNA, the CDR3 is TGTGCCAGCAGTGAATCAGGGACAATAAGCCACGAGCAGTACTTC.

The rearrangement links TRBV30 to TRBJ2-7, with TRBD1 matching 8 bases. Germline CDR1 and CDR2: GTSNPN and SVGIG (reference sequence). V lost 3 bases to trimming and J lost 2 bases; unmatched junction nucleotides: 3. The CDR3 spans 13 residues. DNA of the CDR3: TGTGCCTGGAGGAGACAGGGGACCTACGAGCAGTACTTC. Translation gives CAWRRQGTYEQYF.

This rearrangement joins TRBV19 to TRBJ2-1; 9 bases line up with TRBD1. The V segment lost 6 bases and the J segment 4 bases; nucleotides outside the gene matches: 4. This CDR3 contains 14 residues. Germline V CDR1 and CDR2: LNHDA, SQIVND (reference sequence). CDR3 coding DNA: TGTGCCAGTAGGGGACAGGGATCTTACAATGAGCAGTTCTTC. Translated, it gives CASRGQGSYNEQFF.

This chain joins TRBV6-1 and TRBJ2-7, with TRBD1 as a possible D gene (5 bases). The ends were cut back, 3 bases at V and 4 bases at J, with 16 bases in the middle. The CDR3 covers 15 residues. The V gene's germline CDR1 is MNHNS and CDR2 SASEGT. CDR3 nucleotides: TGTGCCAGCAGTGATCAGGGTTTTACAAGTTACGAGCAGTACTTC. It is translated as CASSDQGFTSYEQYF.

This clone appeared once. This sequence joins TRBV28 and TRBJ2-1; TRBD1 might be the D (5 bases). Germline CDR1 is MDHEN and CDR2 is SYDVKM. Trimming stripped 3 bases from V and 4 bases from J, with 13 bases between. The CDR3 spans 15 residues. CDR3 coding DNA: TGTGCCAGCAGTTTCGCCCCGCAGGGTTACAATGAGCAGTTCTTC. Translation gives CASSFAPQGYNEQFF.

The rearrangement links TRBV28 to TRBJ1-3, with D possibly TRBD1 on 5 matching bases. Germline V gene data show CDR1 as MDHEN and CDR2 as SYDVKM. V dropped 7 bases and J dropped 0 bases, with 10 bases sitting between them. The CDR3 sequence is 14 residues long. DNA for the CDR3: TGTGCCAGCACTGACAGCAACTCTGGAAACACCATATATTTT. It translates to CASTDSNSGNTIYF.

This chain connects TRBV14 to TRBJ2-7, with TRBD1 as a possible D gene (5 bases). Between the trimmed V and J ends, which lost 0 bases and 5 bases, there was a span of 14 bases. The CDR3 loop spans 15 amino acids. Germline V gene sequence: CDR1 SGHDN, CDR2 FVKESK. CDR3 bases: TGTGCCAGCAGCCAAGATCCGACAGTAGGGAACGAGCAGTACTTC. Translation gives CASSQDPTVGNEQYF.

The CDR3 nucleotides are TGTGCCAGCTGGGACAGTGGGGGTGAAGCTTTCTTT. Protein: CASWDSGGEAFF. The gene calls are TRBV25-1 and TRBJ1-1, with TRBD1 matching 7 bases. This CDR3 spans 12 amino acids. After removal of 8 bases from V and 7 bases from J, the junction contained 7 bases not matched to a gene. Looked up from germline, CDR1 is MGHDK and CDR2 is SYGVNS.

This clone occurred a few times. V and J are TRBV6-1 and TRBJ1-5; unclear D gene. The CDR3 loop spans 13 amino acids. V was shortened by 7 bases and J by 7 bases, with 14 bases between the two germline ends. The germline CDR1 and CDR2 sequences are MNHNS and SASEGT. The CDR3 is CASKRENDQPQHF. DNA for the CDR3: TGTGCCAGCAAGAGGGAAAACGACCAGCCCCAGCATTTT.

This sequence joins TRBV7-6 and TRBJ2-2; D remains ambiguous. V lost 4 bases to trimming and J lost 3 bases, with 12 bases between them. The CDR3 has 15 amino acids. Germline loops: CDR1 SGHVS, CDR2 FNYEAQ. CDR3 region: CASSSSEQYTGELFF. DNA of the CDR3: TGTGCCAGCAGCTCGTCGGAACAGTACACCGGGGAGCTGTTTTTT.